Listed below are T cell receptor beta chains from one sample, sequenced in a study of blood T cell repertoires in COVID-19. Assay used: immunoSEQ multiplex PCR; TCRdb lists only in-frame clones, some missing. The sample includes approximately 65,000 clones, about 90% of them seen just once. Material for sequencing was peripheral blood. These receptors all come from a man aged 50-60 years with COVID-19, enrolled during active disease. CDR3s include the opening cysteine and the closing phenylalanine or tryptophan. D genes are given only for firm matches. For some rows the clone size is stated as once, few or many, or as a class when expanded; others skip it.

j_call v_call d_call clone_size cdr3_nt cdr3_aa
TRBJ2-1 TRBV11-2 NA NA TGTGCCAGCAGCTTAGGACTACCGAGCTACAATGAGCAGTTCTTC CASSLGLPSYNEQFF
TRBJ2-2 TRBV2 TRBD2 NA TGTGCCAGCAGTGTTAATCCAGCGGGAACCGGGGAGCTGTTTTTT CASSVNPAGTGELFF
TRBJ2-1 TRBV28 TRBD2 NA TGTGCCAGCAGTCTCGAGTTTAGCCAGACTCCGGGACTAAACTACAATGAGCAGTTCTTC CASSLEFSQTPGLNYNEQFF
TRBJ1-5 TRBV4-1 TRBD1 NA TGCGCCAGCAGCCAAGGACTACCACAGGGGTTCAATCAGCCCCAGCATTTT CASSQGLPQGFNQPQHF
TRBJ2-2 TRBV19 TRBD2 NA TGTGCCAGTAGGAGACTAGCCGAGGCGAACACCGGGGAGCTGTTTTTT CASRRLAEANTGELFF
TRBJ2-2 TRBV14 TRBD1 NA TGTGCCAGCAGCGACAGAGCGCAGGGGGTCACCGGGGAGCTGTTTTTT CASSDRAQGVTGELFF
TRBJ1-2 TRBV18 NA NA TGTGCCAGCTCACCACCCGATCGGAGCAGCCCAAACTATGGCTACACCTTC CASSPPDRSSPNYGYTF
TRBJ1-1 TRBV5-1 NA NA TGCGCCAGCAGCGCGACGACAGGCATGAACACTGAAGCTTTCTTT CASSATTGMNTEAFF
TRBJ1-2 TRBV6-5 TRBD1 NA TGTGCCAGCAGTAGAACAGGGGGTGGCTACACCTTC CASSRTGGGYTF
TRBJ1-1 TRBV29-1 NA NA TGCAGCGTTGGGCCCGGGACATCGAACACTGAAGCTTTCTTT CSVGPGTSNTEAFF
TRBJ1-1 TRBV1 NA NA TGCACCAGCAGCTATCAGGGGCGTCCCTCCGCTGTACGTGCTTTGAACACTGAAGCTTTCTTT CTSSYQGRPSAVRALNTEAFF
TRBJ2-3 TRBV28 NA NA TGTGCCAGCAGTCCGAGACGACTCCTACGCACAGATACGCAGTATTTT CASSPRRLLRTDTQYF
TRBJ2-7 TRBV14 TRBD2 NA TGTGCCAGCAGCCACAAGACTAGCGGATTACTCTACGAGCAGTACTTC CASSHKTSGLLYEQYF
TRBJ2-1 TRBV19 NA NA TGTGCCAGTAGTATGGTAGCGGCCCCTTCCTACCAGTTCTTC CASSMVAAPSYQFF
TRBJ2-7 TRBV18 TRBD2 NA TGTGCCAGCTCACCGGGACTAGCGACAAACGAGCAGTACTTC CASSPGLATNEQYF
TRBJ1-1 TRBV19 NA NA TGTGCCAGTAGTGCGGGCTCCCCAGGGGACACTGAAGCTTTCTTT CASSAGSPGDTEAFF
TRBJ2-7 TRBV7-2 TRBD1 NA TGTGCCAGCAGCTTAGGTCCCGGGACAGGGCCCTACGAGCAGTACTTC CASSLGPGTGPYEQYF
TRBJ2-3 TRBV5-4 TRBD2 NA TGTGCCAGCAGCCCGGGACTAGCGATCGATACGCAGTATTTT CASSPGLAIDTQYF
TRBJ2-1 TRBV5-1 TRBD1 NA TGCGCCAGCAGCTTCGGACAGGGGACCTACAATGAGCAGTTCTTC CASSFGQGTYNEQFF
TRBJ1-2 TRBV5-1 TRBD1 few TGCGCCAGCAGCTTGGAAGGTGGGGGACAGGGGGCGCGTTATGGCTACACCTTC CASSLEGGGQGARYGYTF
TRBJ2-3 TRBV19 NA NA TGTGCCAGTAGCCATCAGGGCGGAGTGAGCACAGATACGCAGTATTTT CASSHQGGVSTDTQYF
TRBJ2-7 TRBV2 NA NA TGTGCCAGCAGTGGCGGACTTTTTAGCTCCTACGAGCAGTACTTC CASSGGLFSSYEQYF
TRBJ1-5 TRBV6-1 NA NA TGTGCCAGCAGTGAAGCGCTATTACGGTCCCTCGGTGCTCAGCCCCAGCATTTT CASSEALLRSLGAQPQHF
TRBJ1-3 TRBV28 NA NA TGTGCCAGCAGTTTTCAGACTACTGGAAACACCATATATTTT CASSFQTTGNTIYF
TRBJ2-1 TRBV11-1 TRBD2 NA TGTGCCAGCAGTTGGACTAGCGGGAACGACGAGGGAGAGCAGTTCTTC CASSWTSGNDEGEQFF
TRBJ2-5 TRBV5-4 NA NA TGTGCCAGCAGTTCGGGGTCTAGCGCGCAAGAGACCCAGTACTTC CASSSGSSAQETQYF